This T cell receptor beta chain was observed in a study of T-cell memory formation after mild COVID-19 listed by TCRdb under 2021. Regarding the research as a whole: TCR sequence clusters from the two donors were largely donor specific. Two young, previously healthy adult volunteers made up the cohort, one male and one female. Longitudinal TCRalpha and TCRbeta repertoire sequencing tracked T-cell clones expanding and contracting after mild COVID-19 in a couple of donors. Summary of the overall study and its limitations: Only a couple of mild cases were covered by the study, and larger cohorts that include severe cases with pre-infection samples were considered necessary. Balanced CD4/CD8 phenotypes were observed for clones contracting from day 15 to 85, whereas a bias towards CD4+ was observed for a second wave of clones expanding from day 15 to 37. Contracting CD4+ clones appeared mostly in the CM and EM memory subsets, whereas CD8+ clones were enriched in EMRA. SARS-CoV-2 specificity of the second-wave clones peaking on day 37 was not confirmed. The detection of some responding clones in pre-infection memory suggests that pre-existing cross-reactive memory T cells joined the SARS-CoV-2 response.

The CDR3 runs 15 amino acids, cysteine and phenylalanine included. The retained sequence is limited to the CDR3, 45 bases, with the frame set at the first base. V trim: 1 base; J trim: 2 bases; unmatched bases: 4. CDR1 MNHEY and CDR2 SMNVEV were looked up in the germline V gene (reference sequence). The listed sequencing device is Illumina NovaSeq 6000. cDNA libraries for TCRalpha and TCRbeta were prepared by 5'RACE using constant-segment primers, with sample barcodes and unique molecular identifiers added. Trizol reagent was used to extract RNA from every sample. Library amplification was performed in two PCR steps, and a second sample barcode and Illumina TruSeq adapters were introduced in the second step. Sequencing of libraries was performed on an Illumina NovaSeq with 2 x 150 bp paired-end reads. On the study's bioinformatics: Demultiplexing of reads and collapsing into UMI-guided consensus sequences were performed with migec v1.2.7. Using mixcr v2.1.11, UMI consensuses were aligned to TRA and TRB V and J templates and then assembled into clonotypes. A clonotype was counted as expanded or contracted only if both edgeR and NoisET called the change significant, with noise models trained on biological replicates. For edgeR calls, a false discovery rate-adjusted p below 0.01 and a log2 fold-change threshold of 1 were applied. As an exploratory analysis of dynamics, max-normalized trajectories of the 1000 most abundant clonotypes were examined with PCA combined with hierarchical clustering. Each responding clone was given a CD4 or CD8 phenotype based on the CD4+ and CD8+ repertoires, which had been sequenced separately. TCRdb itself trimmed the public reads at Q25 with fastp, ran MiXCR and retained productive beta chains. When rows share a CDR3 protein, they turn into one entry using the most common DNA and genes. These V and J calls are TCRdb output, not the study's own analysis. The sample includes some 600,000 distinct CDR3 sequences, with 17% observed a single time. The ten largest make up roughly 7.8% of the sample.

This clonotype was seen more than once but under ten times. Its antigen has not been determined. No much larger clonotype is one base removed from it; base qualities were not supplied. PBMCs were isolated by Ficoll-Paque density gradient centrifugation. The sequence was collected from an adult woman who had mild COVID-19 (a few samples of this study predate the infection). The sample titles of this study are shuffled in the database, so cell type and time point are left out; the donor was told from shared clones. The sequence is built from TRBV27 and TRBJ2-7, with 8 junctional bases fitting TRBD2. The sample taken for sequencing was PBMCs or a T cell subset sorted from them (not recorded which). The sequenced DNA: TGTGCCAGCAGTTTATTACGGGGGGGGACCTACGAGCAGTACTTC. Its translation reads: CASSLLRGGTYEQYF.